The rows below give T cell receptor beta chains drawn from one sample of a study of cytomegalovirus exposure and HLA in healthy donors. TCRdb's table, derived via immunoSEQ multiplex PCR, lists solely in-frame clones and lacks some. The repertoire has about 140,000 clones, 85% to 95% of them found once; the top ten carry less than 2%. Sequenced input: PBMCs. Receptors originate from a young man in good health and CMV-seropositive. Both conserved end residues are part of each CDR3. A D gene is named only where the DNA matches it firmly. The size entry is marked missing in some rows and otherwise reads once, few, many or a size class.

d_gene	abundance	j_gene	v_gene	CDR3nt	CDR3aa
.	.	TRBJ1-2	TRBV27	TGTGCCATCCTCACAGGGAATGGCTACACCTTC	CAILTGNGYTF
TRBD1	.	TRBJ2-7	TRBV30	TGTGCCGGCGCCGGGACAGGGATATACGAGCAGTACTTC	CAGAGTGIYEQYF
TRBD2	.	TRBJ2-3	TRBV6-1	TGTGCCAGCAGTGAAGTTGGGGGGGCAGATACGCAGTATTTT	CASSEVGGADTQYF
TRBD2	.	TRBJ2-7	TRBV5-6	TGTGCCAGCAGCTTGGAGTCCGGGACTAGCACCTACGAGCAGTACTTC	CASSLESGTSTYEQYF
.	.	TRBJ2-7	TRBV2	TGTGCCAGCAGTTCCAGGGATGTATCCTACGAGCAGTACTTC	CASSSRDVSYEQYF
TRBD2	few	TRBJ2-7	TRBV4-1	TGCGCCAGCAGCCAAGATTTACCCGGGACTAGCTCCTTCGAGCAGTACTTC	CASSQDLPGTSSFEQYF
.	.	TRBJ2-7	TRBV5-8	TGTGCCAGCAGGAGTCGTCTGAGCTCCTACGAGCAGTACTTC	CASRSRLSSYEQYF
TRBD1	.	TRBJ1-2	TRBV16	TGTGCCAGCAGCCACCAGGACAGGGGTATCGGCTACACCTTC	CASSHQDRGIGYTF
.	.	TRBJ1-2	TRBV6-1	TGTGCCAGCAGTGAAGCGGTATCGGTGTATGGCTACACCTTC	CASSEAVSVYGYTF
.	.	TRBJ1-2	TRBV25-1	TGTGCCAGCAGTCGAGACTATGGCTACACCTTC	CASSRDYGYTF
.	once	TRBJ2-2	TRBV2	TGTGCCAGCAGTTTTAACACCGGGGGGGAGCTGTTTTTT	CASSFNTGGELFF
TRBD1	.	TRBJ2-5	TRBV5-1	TGCGCCAGCAGCTTGGGAGGGGGCTGGGAGGAGACCCAGTACTTC	CASSLGGGWEETQYF
TRBD1	.	TRBJ1-2	TRBV5-1	TGCGCCAGCAGCTTGATACAGGGGGACCCCTATGGCTACACCTTC	CASSLIQGDPYGYTF
TRBD2	.	TRBJ2-1	TRBV9	TGTGCCAGCAGCGTAGGGGGGGGACCTTACAATGAGCAGTTCTTC	CASSVGGGPYNEQFF
.	.	TRBJ1-2	TRBV28	TGTGCCAGCCGCAGGAATAACTATGGCTACACCTTC	CASRRNNYGYTF
.	.	TRBJ1-5	TRBV7-8	TGTGCCAGCAGCTTAGACAGGGACCAGCCCCAGCATTTT	CASSLDRDQPQHF
.	.	TRBJ2-7	TRBV6-1	TGTGCCACCAGGTGGCGGGCCGGGGTTTACGAGCAGTACTTC	CATRWRAGVYEQYF
.	.	TRBJ2-7	TRBV28	TGTGCCAGCAGTTTCGGGGGACCCTTTATAACCTACGAGCAGTACTTC	CASSFGGPFITYEQYF
TRBD1	.	TRBJ1-2	TRBV11-2	TGTGCCAGCAGCGGACAGGAAGACAACTATGGCTACACCTTC	CASSGQEDNYGYTF
.	.	TRBJ1-4	TRBV7-9	TGTGCCAGTGACCGCGACACTACTAATGAAAAACTGTTTTTT	CASDRDTTNEKLFF
TRBD1	once	TRBJ1-2	TRBV19	TGTGCCAGTATTCGGACAGGGGTGGTATTCGATGGCTACACCTTC	CASIRTGVVFDGYTF
.	.	TRBJ1-1	TRBV28	TGTGCCAGCAGTTGGCGTAGGGAGGTCACTGAAGCTTTCTTT	CASSWRREVTEAFF
TRBD1	once	TRBJ2-1	TRBV2	TGTGCCAGCAGTAGACAGGGGGCCAATGAGCAGTTCTTC	CASSRQGANEQFF
TRBD1	.	TRBJ1-3	TRBV28	TGTGCCAGCAGTTTACTCGGGACAGGGGAGAACACCATATATTTT	CASSLLGTGENTIYF
.	.	TRBJ2-3	TRBV5-4	TGTGCCAGCAGCCCCGGACTGGCCAGCACAGATACGCAGTATTTT	CASSPGLASTDTQYF
TRBD2	.	TRBJ2-7	TRBV14	TGTGCCAGCAGCGAACAACTTAGCGGGAGGGGCGACGAGCAGTACTTC	CASSEQLSGRGDEQYF
.	.	TRBJ2-3	TRBV5-1	TGCGCCAGCAGCCCCACCCTGGGGGGAACAGATACGCAGTATTTT	CASSPTLGGTDTQYF
TRBD2	.	TRBJ2-7	TRBV19	TGTGCCAGTAGTCGGGGAGCGGGAGAGGCCTACGAGCAGTACTTC	CASSRGAGEAYEQYF
TRBD1	.	TRBJ1-3	TRBV6-1	TGTGCCAGCAGTGAAAACTGGGACAGGGGTTTTGGAAACACCATATATTTT	CASSENWDRGFGNTIYF
TRBD2	.	TRBJ2-7	TRBV5-8	TGTGCCAGCAGCTTGCTGACCAGGGCTAGCGGGAGCTACGAGCAGTACTTC	CASSLLTRASGSYEQYF
.	.	TRBJ2-7	TRBV28	TGTGCCAGCAAGGCGGAAAGCCTCTCCTACGAGCAGTACTTC	CASKAESLSYEQYF
.	.	TRBJ2-7	TRBV29-1	TGCAGCATACCGCGGCCGCTCTCCTACGAGCAGTACTTC	CSIPRPLSYEQYF
TRBD2	.	TRBJ2-7	TRBV6-6	TGTGCCAGCAGTCCTTCGGGACTACTGAGACGCTACGAGCAGTACTTC	CASSPSGLLRRYEQYF
.	.	TRBJ1-1	TRBV7-9	TGTGCCAGCAGCCATATACAGGGTAGGGACACTGAAGCTTTCTTT	CASSHIQGRDTEAFF
.	.	TRBJ2-1	TRBV7-9	TGTGCCAGCAGCCCCGTGTTCGGGAAAACCGTCGATGAGCAGTTCTTC	CASSPVFGKTVDEQFF
TRBD2	.	TRBJ2-3	TRBV10-2	TGCGCCAGCAGTGGAAGGACTAGCGGGAGCACAGATACGCAGTATTTT	CASSGRTSGSTDTQYF
.	.	TRBJ1-3	TRBV10-3	TGTGCCATCAGTGAGGTCAGGGGCTCTGGAAACACCATATATTTT	CAISEVRGSGNTIYF
.	.	TRBJ1-1	TRBV7-9	TGTGCCAGCAGCTTACGCACAGGGTTTGAGACTGAAGCTTTCTTT	CASSLRTGFETEAFF
TRBD1	.	TRBJ2-2	TRBV11-3	TGTGCCAGCAGCGAGACAGGGACCGGGGAGCTGTTTTTT	CASSETGTGELFF
TRBD2	once	TRBJ2-3	TRBV30	TGTGCCTGGATAGCGGGGCACACAGATACGCAGTATTTT	CAWIAGHTDTQYF
TRBD2	.	TRBJ2-3	TRBV4-1	TGCGCCAGCAGCCGAAGCGGGGGGTTGATGGATACGCAGTATTTT	CASSRSGGLMDTQYF
.	.	TRBJ2-3	TRBV5-1	TGCGCCAGCAGCTTGGGACTCGATTTCCCCACAGATACGCAGTATTTT	CASSLGLDFPTDTQYF